Following are 15 T cell receptor beta chains from one sample sequenced in a study of T cell responses to AZD1222 COVID-19 vaccine. Sequencing used immunoSEQ multiplex PCR; TCRdb keeps in-frame clones, though not all of them. Seen here are some 170,000 clones, approximately 90% observed once, and the top ten hold 2.5% to 3%. The specimen was peripheral blood, collected on day 0 of AZD1222 vaccination. These receptors came from an adult in good health.

The V call is TRBV7-8, the J call TRBJ1-6; D might be TRBD1 (5 bases). CDR1 and CDR2 from the germline V gene are SGHVS and FQNEAQ. CDR3 length equals 15 residues. With 4 bases removed from V and 10 bases from J, the gap between germline ends came to 17 bases. The CDR3 coding sequence is TGTGCCAGCAGCTCACCGCTCAGGGAAGTATCACCCCTCCACTTT. Residues: CASSSPLREVSPLHF.

This chain joins TRBV11-2 and TRBJ1-2, with 8 bases identical to TRBD1. The CDR3 sequence is 15 residues long. Germline lookup yields CDR1 SGHAT and CDR2 FQNNGV. The V and J ends lost 5 bases and 4 bases, in that order; junction bases with no gene match: 9. The CDR3 nucleotides read TGTGCCAGCAGCCCAACCGGGGACAGGCCCTATGGCTACACCTTC. Translated: CASSPTGDRPYGYTF.

This chain joins TRBV29-1 and TRBJ1-1; D not resolved. Between the trimmed V and J ends, which lost 6 bases and 1 base, there was a span of 15 bases. Germline V gene data show CDR1 as SQVTM and CDR2 as ANQGSEA. This CDR3 is built from 14 residues. CDR3 in amino acids: CSVRGQAENTEAFF. The CDR3 nucleotides are TGCAGCGTCCGAGGGCAGGCCGAGAACACTGAAGCTTTCTTT.

This clone was counted only a few times. This chain joins TRBV5-4 and TRBJ1-1; TRBD1 agrees at 8 bases. The germline CDR1 and CDR2 sequences are SGHNT and YYREEE (reference sequence). Losses at the gene ends were 4 bases for V and 6 bases for J; bases not matched to a gene: 5. This CDR3 has 13 residues. CDR3 nucleotide sequence: TGTGCCAGCAGCACAGGGGGATCCCCTGAAGCTTTCTTT. It encodes CASSTGGSPEAFF. Variable domain in full (rest from reference TRBV5-4 and TRBJ1-1): ETGVTQSPTHLIKTRGQQVTLRCSSQSGHNTVSWYQQALGQGPQFIFQYYREEENGRGNFPPRFSGLQFPNYSSELNVNALELDDSALYLCASSTGGSPEAFFGQGTRLTVV.

The genes are TRBV13 and TRBJ2-3; D could derive from TRBD1 or TRBD2 (5 bases each). The ends were cut back, 3 bases at V and 2 bases at J, with 9 bases in the middle. CDR3 length equals 14 residues. Germline values: CDR1 PRHDT, CDR2 FYEKMQ (reference sequence). CDR3 nucleotide sequence: TGTGCCAGCAGCTTGGGGACGGCCACAGATACGCAGTATTTT. This codes for CASSLGTATDTQYF.

V and J are TRBV2 and TRBJ2-1, with TRBD2 identical over 8 bases. The CDR3 length is 14 residues. With V trimmed by 7 bases and J by 6 bases, 8 bases remained unmatched. Looked up from germline, CDR1 is SNHLY and CDR2 is FYNNEI. The CDR3 DNA sequence: TGTGCCAGCACCGGGACTAGAGTTAGCAATGAGCAGTTCTTC. It is translated as CASTGTRVSNEQFF.

CDR3 in DNA: TGTGCCAGCAGCGTAGGTTCCCGGACTAGCGGGAGGACCGGGGAGCTGTTTTTT. Protein product: CASSVGSRTSGRTGELFF. V usage is TRBV9 and J usage is TRBJ2-2; 14 bases agree with TRBD2. CDR1 SGDLS and CDR2 YYNGEE come from the germline V gene. J was trimmed by 5 bases and V by 0 bases; bases with no gene match: 6. CDR3 length equals 18 residues. Based on the CDR3 plus reference TRBV9 and TRBJ2-2, the full variable domain is DSGVTQTPKHLITATGQRVTLRCSPRSGDLSVYWYQQSLDQGLQFLIQYYNGEERAKGNILERFSAQQFPDLHSELNLSSLELGDSALYFCASSVGSRTSGRTGELFFGEGSRLTVL.

This clone came up a few times. The chain has TRBV11-2 and TRBJ2-1; possible D gene TRBD2, 6 bases. The length of the CDR3 is 16 residues. Germline CDR1 is SGHAT and CDR2 is FQNNGV. V was cut by 1 base and J by 5 bases, with 15 bases left in between. The CDR3 loop reads CASSLGPGAVDNEQFF. The CDR3 region has the DNA TGTGCCAGCAGCTTAGGTCCGGGAGCGGTTGACAATGAGCAGTTCTTC.

The rearrangement links TRBV6-5 to TRBJ2-1; D not resolved. V lost 8 bases to trimming and J lost 0 bases, with 11 bases between them. CDR3 length equals 14 residues. The germline CDR1 and CDR2 sequences are MNHEY and SVGAGI. CDR3: CASSRANSYNEQFF. CDR3 in DNA: TGTGCCAGCTCTAGGGCCAACTCCTACAATGAGCAGTTCTTC.

The chain links TRBV6-6 to TRBJ2-1; TRBD2 matches at 10 bases. The CDR3 sequence is 17 residues long. Germline CDR1 MNHNY, CDR2 SVGAGI (reference sequence). V was clipped by 5 bases and J by 0 bases; unmatched bases: 7. CDR3 region: CASSPLAGEISYNEQFF. The CDR3 DNA follows: TGTGCCAGCAGTCCCCTAGCGGGAGAAATCTCCTACAATGAGCAGTTCTTC.

The chain uses TRBV5-1 and TRBJ2-5; D remains ambiguous. Germline V gene lookup returns CDR1 SGHRS and CDR2 YFSETQ. This CDR3 contains 11 residues. The ends were cut back, 4 bases at V and 5 bases at J, with 6 bases in the middle. For the CDR3, the DNA is TGCGCCAGCAGCGCCTCGGAGACCCAGTACTTC. Protein: CASSASETQYF.

This chain links TRBV5-1 with TRBJ1-1; D not certain. Germline V gives CDR1 SGHRS, CDR2 YFSETQ. With 0 bases removed from V and 5 bases from J, the gap between germline ends came to 11 bases. This CDR3 is built from 14 residues. CDR3 amino acids: CASSLGLGWTEAFF. As DNA, the CDR3 is TGCGCCAGCAGCTTGGGTCTAGGGTGGACTGAAGCTTTCTTT.

The chain uses TRBV7-9 and TRBJ1-1; the D is unclear. The V and J ends lost 1 base and 4 bases respectively, with 10 bases between them. The CDR3 is made up of 14 amino acids. Germline CDR1 is SEHNR and CDR2 is FQNEAQ (reference sequence). CDR3 DNA: TGTGCCAGCAGCTTAGGAGGTGTAGGCACTGAAGCTTTCTTT. This translates into CASSLGGVGTEAFF.

The V and J genes are TRBV25-1 and TRBJ1-4; the D gene is possibly TRBD1 (6 bases). The CDR3 spans 14 residues. Deletions cut 7 bases from V and 10 bases from J, with 19 bases between. Germline V gene data show CDR1 as MGHDK and CDR2 as SYGVNS. In DNA form, the CDR3 reads TGTGCCAGCACCCCAGGAGGGGGGTTTGGAAAACTGTTTTTT. Translated: CASTPGGGFGKLFF.

The rearrangement uses TRBV6-5 and TRBJ2-7, with D perhaps TRBD1 or TRBD2 (5 bases each). The CDR3 runs 15 residues. V lost 0 bases and J 2 bases, leaving 11 bases between the germline ends. The V gene's germline CDR1 is MNHEY and CDR2 SVGAGI. CDR3 nucleotides: TGTGCCAGCAGTTACTCGGGGGACCCAACCTACGAGCAGTACTTC. It codes for CASSYSGDPTYEQYF.